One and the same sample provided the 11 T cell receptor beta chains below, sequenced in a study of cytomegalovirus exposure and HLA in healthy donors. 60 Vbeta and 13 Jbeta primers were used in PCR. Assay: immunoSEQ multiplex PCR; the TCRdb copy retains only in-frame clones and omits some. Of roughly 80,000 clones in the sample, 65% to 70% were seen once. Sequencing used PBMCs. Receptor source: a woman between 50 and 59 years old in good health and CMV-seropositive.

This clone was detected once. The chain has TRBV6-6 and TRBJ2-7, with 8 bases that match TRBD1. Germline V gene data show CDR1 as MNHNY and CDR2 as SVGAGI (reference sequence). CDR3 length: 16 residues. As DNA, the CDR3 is TGTGCCAGCAGTTACTCCCCGGGACAGGAGGGGTACGGGCAGTACGTC. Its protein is CASSYSPGQEGYGQYV.

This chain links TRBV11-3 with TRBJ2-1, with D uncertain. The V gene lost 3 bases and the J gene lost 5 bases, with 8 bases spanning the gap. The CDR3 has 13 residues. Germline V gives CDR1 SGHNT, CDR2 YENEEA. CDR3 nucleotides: TGTGCCAGCAGCTTGTCCAGAAACAATGAGCAGTTCTTC. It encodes CASSLSRNNEQFF.

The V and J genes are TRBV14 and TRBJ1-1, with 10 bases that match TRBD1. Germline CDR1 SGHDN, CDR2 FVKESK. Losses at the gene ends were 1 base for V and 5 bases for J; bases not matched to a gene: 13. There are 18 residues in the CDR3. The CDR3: CASSQGRDRGALGTEAFF. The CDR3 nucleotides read TGTGCCAGCAGCCAAGGACGGGACAGGGGAGCTCTGGGAACTGAAGCTTTCTTT.

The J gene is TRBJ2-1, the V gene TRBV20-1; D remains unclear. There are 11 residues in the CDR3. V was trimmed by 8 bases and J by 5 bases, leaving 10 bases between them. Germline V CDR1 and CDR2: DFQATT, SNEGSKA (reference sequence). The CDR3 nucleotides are TGCAGTAGAGCTCAGGACAATGAGCAGTTCTTC. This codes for CSRAQDNEQFF.

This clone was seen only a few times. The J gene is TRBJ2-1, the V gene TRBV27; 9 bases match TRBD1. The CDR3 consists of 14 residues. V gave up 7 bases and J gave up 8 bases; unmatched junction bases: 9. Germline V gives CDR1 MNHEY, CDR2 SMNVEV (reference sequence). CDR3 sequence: CASMVGTGIDEQFF. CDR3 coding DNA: TGTGCCAGCATGGTTGGGACAGGGATCGATGAGCAGTTCTTC.

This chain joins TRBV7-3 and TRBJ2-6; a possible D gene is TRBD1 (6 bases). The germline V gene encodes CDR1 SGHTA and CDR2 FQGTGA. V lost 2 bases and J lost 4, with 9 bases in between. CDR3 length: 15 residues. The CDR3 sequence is CASSLGGWGANVLTF. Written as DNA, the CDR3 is TGTGCCAGCAGCTTAGGGGGCTGGGGGGCCAACGTCCTGACTTTC.

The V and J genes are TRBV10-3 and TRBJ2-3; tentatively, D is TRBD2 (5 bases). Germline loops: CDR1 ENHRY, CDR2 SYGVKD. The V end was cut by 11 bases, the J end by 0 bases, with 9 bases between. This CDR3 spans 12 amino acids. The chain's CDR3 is CAASSSTDTQYF. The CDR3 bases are TGTGCCGCTAGCTCCAGCACAGATACGCAGTATTTT.

The CDR3 nucleotides read TGTGCCAGCACCACGGGACTATCTCGGGAGACCCAGTACTTC. Translating gives CASTTGLSRETQYF. V gene TRBV2 combines with J gene TRBJ2-5, with TRBD2 identical over 7 bases. This CDR3 region has 14 residues. J gave up 5 bases and V 7 bases, and 10 bases lay outside the gene matches. Germline CDR1 reads SNHLY; CDR2 reads FYNNEI.

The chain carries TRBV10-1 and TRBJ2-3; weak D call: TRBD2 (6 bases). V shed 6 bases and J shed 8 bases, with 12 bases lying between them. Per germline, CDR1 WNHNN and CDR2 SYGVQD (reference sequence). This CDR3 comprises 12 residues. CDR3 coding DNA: TGCGCCAGCAGCCCGATGGAGGGTACGCAGTATTTT. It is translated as CASSPMEGTQYF.

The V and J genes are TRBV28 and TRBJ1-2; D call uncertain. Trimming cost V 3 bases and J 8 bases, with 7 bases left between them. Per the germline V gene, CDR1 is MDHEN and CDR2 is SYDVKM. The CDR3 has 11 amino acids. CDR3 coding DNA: TGTGCCAGCAGTTTTCGGGGAGGCTACACCTTC. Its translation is CASSFRGGYTF.

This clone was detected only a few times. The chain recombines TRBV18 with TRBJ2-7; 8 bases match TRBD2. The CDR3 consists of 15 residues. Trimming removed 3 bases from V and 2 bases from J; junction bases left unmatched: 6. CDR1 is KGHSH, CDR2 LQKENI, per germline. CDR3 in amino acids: CASSPFSGETYEQYF. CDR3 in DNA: TGTGCCAGCTCACCGTTTAGCGGGGAGACCTACGAGCAGTACTTC.